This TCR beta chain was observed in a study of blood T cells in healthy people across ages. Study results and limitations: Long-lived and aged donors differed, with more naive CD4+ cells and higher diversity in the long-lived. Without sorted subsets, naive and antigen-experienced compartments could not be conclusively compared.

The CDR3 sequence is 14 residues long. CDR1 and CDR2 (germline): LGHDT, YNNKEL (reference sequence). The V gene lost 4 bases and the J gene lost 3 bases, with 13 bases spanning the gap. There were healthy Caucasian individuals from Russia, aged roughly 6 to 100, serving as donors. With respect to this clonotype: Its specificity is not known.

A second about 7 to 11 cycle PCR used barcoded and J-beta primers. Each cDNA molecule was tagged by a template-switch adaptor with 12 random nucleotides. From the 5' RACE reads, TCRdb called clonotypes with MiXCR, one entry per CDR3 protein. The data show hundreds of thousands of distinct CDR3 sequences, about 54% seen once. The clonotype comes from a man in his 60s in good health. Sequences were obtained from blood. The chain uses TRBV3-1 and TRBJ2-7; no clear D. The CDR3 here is CASSPETGRYEQYF. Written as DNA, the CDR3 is TGTGCCAGCAGCCCTGAGACCGGGCGCTACGAGCAGTACTTC.